The sequence of this T cell receptor beta chain was determined in a study of blood T cell repertoires in COVID-19. Clones were sequenced by immunoSEQ multiplex PCR, and TCRdb holds only the in-frame ones, with some missing. The sample consists of 300,000 to 350,000 clones, about 85% of them appearing once. This clonotype was obtained from a man between 18 and 35 years old with active or convalescent COVID-19. The sequencing input was peripheral blood.

The CDR3 spells CAISRGNTIYF. CDR3 nucleotides: TGTGCCATCAGCAGGGGTAACACCATATATTTT. The chain joins TRBV10-3 to TRBJ1-3, with D possibly matching TRBD1 (6 bases). The germline V gene encodes CDR1 ENHRY and CDR2 SYGVKD. The CDR3 is 11 residues long. V was shortened by 6 bases and J by 7 bases, with 7 bases between the two germline ends.